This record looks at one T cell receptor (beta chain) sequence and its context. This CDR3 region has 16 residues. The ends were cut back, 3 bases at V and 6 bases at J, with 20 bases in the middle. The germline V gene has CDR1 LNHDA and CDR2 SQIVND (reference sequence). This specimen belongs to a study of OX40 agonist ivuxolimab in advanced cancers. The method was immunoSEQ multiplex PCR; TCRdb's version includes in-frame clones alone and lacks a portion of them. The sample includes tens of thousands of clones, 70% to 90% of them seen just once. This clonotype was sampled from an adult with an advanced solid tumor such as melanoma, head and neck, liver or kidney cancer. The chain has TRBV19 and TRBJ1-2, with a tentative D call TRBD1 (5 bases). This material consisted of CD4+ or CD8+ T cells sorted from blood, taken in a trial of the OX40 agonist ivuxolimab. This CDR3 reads CASSIFQGGLMDGYTF. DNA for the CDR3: TGTGCCAGTAGTATTTTTCAGGGTGGCTTGATGGATGGCTACACCTTC.